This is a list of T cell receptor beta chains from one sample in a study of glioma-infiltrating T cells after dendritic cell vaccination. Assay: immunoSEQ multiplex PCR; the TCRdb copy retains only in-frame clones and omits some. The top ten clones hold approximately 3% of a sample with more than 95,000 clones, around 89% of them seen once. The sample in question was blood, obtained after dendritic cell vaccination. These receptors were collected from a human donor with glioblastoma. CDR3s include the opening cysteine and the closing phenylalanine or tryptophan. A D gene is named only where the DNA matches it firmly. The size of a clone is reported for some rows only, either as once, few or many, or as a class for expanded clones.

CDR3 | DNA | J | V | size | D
CASSTTGFETQYF | TGTGCCAGCAGCACGACAGGGTTTGAGACCCAGTACTTC | TRBJ2-5 | TRBV6-1 | NA | TRBD1
CASRGQTTGGNGYTF | TGTGCCAGCAGAGGTCAAACGACAGGGGGGAACGGCTACACCTTC | TRBJ1-2 | TRBV2 | NA | TRBD1
CASSIDRARNEKLFF | TGTGCCAGTAGTATCGACAGGGCCCGTAATGAAAAACTGTTTTTT | TRBJ1-4 | TRBV19 | NA | TRBD1
CASNSIEQYF | TGTGCCAGCAATAGCATCGAGCAGTACTTC | TRBJ2-7 | TRBV6-5 | NA | NA
CSAAGGSSNQPQHF | TGCAGCGCAGCAGGGGGTTCAAGCAATCAGCCCCAGCATTTT | TRBJ1-5 | TRBV29-1 | NA | TRBD1
CASSPSTLKGLLGSPLHF | TGCGCCAGCAGCCCCAGTACCCTTAAGGGGCTACTGGGTTCACCCCTCCACTTT | TRBJ1-6 | TRBV5-1 | few | NA
CASSRQGLAGGYEQYF | TGTGCCAGCAGCCGCCAGGGACTAGCGGGAGGTTACGAGCAGTACTTC | TRBJ2-7 | TRBV11-3 | NA | TRBD2
CASSQQGNTEAFF | TGTGCCAGCAGTCAACAGGGGAACACTGAAGCTTTCTTT | TRBJ1-1 | TRBV27 | few | NA
CASSVNRASSEKLFF | TGTGCCAGCAGTGTCAACAGGGCCTCAAGCGAAAAACTGTTTTTT | TRBJ1-4 | TRBV6-1 | NA | NA
CATSRASGRAGVNEQFF | TGTGCCACCAGCAGAGCTAGCGGGAGGGCGGGTGTAAATGAGCAGTTCTTC | TRBJ2-1 | TRBV15 | NA | TRBD2
CASSPPISAGANVLTF | TGTGCCAGCAGCCCCCCCATCTCGGCTGGGGCCAACGTCCTGACTTTC | TRBJ2-6 | TRBV7-2 | once | NA
CASSLSSGPYEQYF | TGTGCCAGCAGTTTGAGTAGCGGCCCCTACGAGCAGTACTTC | TRBJ2-7 | TRBV27 | NA | NA
CASSSKDRGTEAFF | TGCGCCAGCAGCTCGAAGGACAGGGGCACTGAAGCTTTCTTT | TRBJ1-1 | TRBV5-1 | NA | TRBD1
CSVVNSGSPDTQYF | TGCAGCGTAGTCAACAGCGGGAGCCCAGATACGCAGTATTTT | TRBJ2-3 | TRBV29-1 | NA | TRBD2
CASSQDRDSNQPQHF | TGCGCCAGCAGCCAAGACAGGGATTCCAATCAGCCCCAGCATTTT | TRBJ1-5 | TRBV4-3 | few | NA
CASSEAGTGRSPLHF | TGTGCCAGCAGTGAAGCCGGGACAGGGAGGTCACCCCTCCACTTT | TRBJ1-6 | TRBV6-1 | NA | TRBD1
CASSIPGQGAGNTIYF | TGTGCCAGTAGTATTCCGGGACAGGGGGCTGGAAACACCATATATTTT | TRBJ1-3 | TRBV19 | NA | TRBD1
CASSLQGDTQYF | TGTGCCAGCAGTCTACAGGGAGATACGCAGTATTTT | TRBJ2-3 | TRBV5-4 | NA | NA
CSGAGGYEQYF | TGCAGCGGCGCGGGCGGGTACGAGCAGTACTTC | TRBJ2-7 | TRBV20-1 | NA | NA
CASSRQGVTNEKLFF | TGTGCCAGCAGTCGACAGGGAGTAACTAATGAAAAACTGTTTTTT | TRBJ1-4 | TRBV6-5 | NA | TRBD1
CAWSTGDGNTIYF | TGTGCCTGGAGTACAGGGGATGGAAACACCATATATTTT | TRBJ1-3 | TRBV30 | NA | TRBD1
CASSLKGGGAPSQQFF | TGTGCCAGCAGCTTAAAAGGCGGGGGGGCCCCATCTCAGCAGTTCTTC | TRBJ2-1 | TRBV7-9 | NA | TRBD2
CASSLGQGTYNEQFF | TGCGCCAGCAGCTTGGGACAGGGAACCTACAATGAGCAGTTCTTC | TRBJ2-1 | TRBV5-1 | NA | TRBD1
CAWRLAGTQTQYF | TGTGCCTGGAGACTAGCGGGGACGCAGACCCAGTACTTC | TRBJ2-5 | TRBV30 | NA | TRBD2
CAWSGQFNEKLFF | TGTGCCTGGAGTGGACAGTTTAATGAAAAACTGTTTTTT | TRBJ1-4 | TRBV30 | NA | NA
CASSPGQGNYNEQFF | TGCGCCAGCAGCCCGGGACAGGGGAACTACAATGAGCAGTTCTTC | TRBJ2-1 | TRBV5-1 | once | TRBD1
CASSYSNIENTEAFF | TGTGCCAGCAGTTACTCTAACATTGAGAACACTGAAGCTTTCTTT | TRBJ1-1 | TRBV6-6 | NA | NA
CAWKPRSSSIEQFF | TGTGCCTGGAAACCGAGATCCTCATCGATTGAGCAGTTCTTC | TRBJ2-1 | TRBV30 | NA | NA
CAWSAPTGGVYEQYF | TGTGCCTGGAGTGCCCCGACAGGGGGCGTCTACGAGCAGTACTTC | TRBJ2-7 | TRBV30 | NA | TRBD1
CASSELAGEALYEQYF | TGTGCCAGCAGTGAACTGGCCGGGGAGGCCCTATACGAGCAGTACTTC | TRBJ2-7 | TRBV6-1 | NA | NA
CASSLAGGNYGYTF | TGCGCCAGCAGCTTGGCGGGAGGGAACTATGGCTACACCTTC | TRBJ1-2 | TRBV5-1 | NA | NA
CASRAGEDINEQFF | TGCGCCAGCAGAGCGGGAGAGGATATTAATGAGCAGTTCTTC | TRBJ2-1 | TRBV5-1 | once | TRBD2
CASSLTTGSTEAFF | TGTGCCAGCAGCTTGACGACAGGGAGTACTGAAGCTTTCTTT | TRBJ1-1 | TRBV7-8 | once | TRBD1
CASRLGGGTEAFF | TGTGCCAGCAGGTTAGGGGGGGGAACTGAAGCTTTCTTT | TRBJ1-1 | TRBV7-8 | NA | NA
CASSETVIQGTKNIQYF | TGTGCCAGTAGTGAAACGGTTATTCAGGGGACCAAAAACATTCAGTACTTC | TRBJ2-4 | TRBV19 | NA | NA
CASSVTWEGADTQYF | TGTGCCAGTAGTGTGACATGGGAGGGGGCAGATACGCAGTATTTT | TRBJ2-3 | TRBV19 | NA | NA
CASSSRTPWGDQPQHF | TGTGCCAGCAGTTCCCGGACGCCCTGGGGAGATCAGCCCCAGCATTTT | TRBJ1-5 | TRBV28 | once | NA
CASSLQVGARDTQYF | TGTGCCAGCAGCTTACAAGTAGGGGCGAGAGATACGCAGTATTTT | TRBJ2-3 | TRBV7-3 | NA | NA
CASSLGPSYNSPLHF | TGTGCCAGCAGCTTGGGGCCCTCCTATAATTCACCCCTCCACTTT | TRBJ1-6 | TRBV5-4 | NA | NA
CASSSGLGPYEQYF | TGTGCCAGTAGTTCTGGGCTGGGTCCCTACGAGCAGTACTTC | TRBJ2-7 | TRBV19 | NA | NA
CASSLVGQGMNGYTF | TGTGCCAGCAGCTTGGTTGGCCAGGGAATGAATGGCTACACCTTC | TRBJ1-2 | TRBV5-4 | NA | NA
CASSLTSGRSWETQYF | TGTGCCAGCAGCTTGACTAGCGGGAGGTCTTGGGAGACCCAGTACTTC | TRBJ2-5 | TRBV7-9 | few | TRBD2
CASSQDIARDRENYGYTF | TGCGCCAGCAGCCAAGATATAGCCCGCGACAGGGAGAACTATGGCTACACTTTC | TRBJ1-2 | TRBV4-1 | NA | TRBD1
CASSVSGWAYNEQFF | TGTGCCAGTAGTGTTAGCGGGTGGGCGTACAATGAGCAGTTCTTC | TRBJ2-1 | TRBV19 | NA | TRBD2
CASSLDPQGAGQPQHF | TGTGCCAGCAGCTTAGACCCACAGGGGGCCGGTCAGCCCCAGCATTTT | TRBJ1-5 | TRBV7-8 | NA | TRBD1
CASSRNRGPGGETQYF | TGCGCCAGCAGCCGGAACAGGGGGCCAGGAGGGGAGACCCAGTACTTC | TRBJ2-5 | TRBV4-1 | NA | TRBD1
CASSLDTTDYGYTF | TGTGCCAGCAGCTTAGACACGACAGACTATGGCTACACCTTC | TRBJ1-2 | TRBV11-2 | NA | NA
CASSIQGNTEAFF | TGTGCCAGCAGTATACAGGGGAACACTGAAGCTTTCTTT | TRBJ1-1 | TRBV5-5 | once | NA
CASKTDQETQYF | TGTGCCAGCAAAACGGACCAAGAGACCCAGTACTTC | TRBJ2-5 | TRBV2 | NA | NA
CASSLTLGGVGGGYTF | TGTGCCAGCAGCTTAACCCTCGGAGGGGTGGGGGGTGGCTACACCTTC | TRBJ1-2 | TRBV7-8 | NA | NA
CASSLRTVPNYGYTF | TGTGCCAGCAGTTTACGGACAGTTCCTAACTATGGCTACACCTTC | TRBJ1-2 | TRBV27 | NA | NA
CASRRTSGGWTGELFF | TGTGCCAGCAGGAGGACTAGCGGGGGATGGACCGGGGAGCTGTTTTTT | TRBJ2-2 | TRBV4-2 | NA | TRBD2
CASSLASSGEQDGTQYF | TGCGCCAGCAGCTTGGCTTCTAGCGGGGAACAAGACGGGACCCAGTACTTC | TRBJ2-5 | TRBV5-1 | NA | TRBD2
CASSLGGRQPQHF | TGTGCCAGCAGCTTGGGTGGGAGGCAGCCCCAGCATTTT | TRBJ1-5 | TRBV5-6 | once | NA
CASSASGNDNSPLHF | TGTGCCAGCAGTGCTTCCGGGAATGATAATTCACCCCTCCACTTT | TRBJ1-6 | TRBV2 | NA | NA
CASSPGLAGGVGEQYF | TGTGCCAGCAGCCCCGGACTAGCGGGGGGGGTGGGCGAGCAGTACTTC | TRBJ2-7 | TRBV5-4 | NA | TRBD2
CASSPQGASGANVLTF | TGTGCCAGCAGCCCGCAGGGGGCGTCTGGGGCCAACGTCCTGACTTTC | TRBJ2-6 | TRBV7-3 | NA | TRBD1